This is a list of T cell receptor beta chains from one sample in a study of identical twins. TCRdb re-called the 5' RACE reads through MiXCR, storing one row per CDR3 protein. The repertoire has 420,000 or so distinct CDR3 sequences, less than 20% of them found once; the top ten carry approximately 12%. The sequenced sample consisted of naive T cells sorted from blood. The origin of the receptors is a man in his fifties or sixties in good health. The CDR3 runs from the conserved cysteine through the conserved F or W. A D gene is named only where the DNA matches it firmly. Clone size is shown for a subset of rows, as once, few, many or a class of expanded clone.

j_call: TRBJ2-7
d_call: TRBD2
v_call: TRBV7-6
clone_size: few
cdr3_nt: TGTGCCAGCAGCTCCGGGACTAGCGGGTCCGTGCAGTACTTC
cdr3_aa: CASSSGTSGSVQYF

j_call: TRBJ1-3
d_call: NA
v_call: TRBV7-2
clone_size: NA
cdr3_nt: TGTGCCAGCAGCCTCGCCCCAACAGGGTTCGGAAACACCATATATTTT
cdr3_aa: CASSLAPTGFGNTIYF

j_call: TRBJ1-2
d_call: TRBD1
v_call: TRBV25-1
clone_size: many
cdr3_nt: TGTGCCAGCAGTGAATCCCCAGGGGGCAACTATGGCTACACCTTC
cdr3_aa: CASSESPGGNYGYTF

j_call: TRBJ2-1
d_call: TRBD2
v_call: TRBV12-3/TRBV12-4
clone_size: many
cdr3_nt: TGTGCCAGCAATAAACTAGCGGTCGGAAACAATGAGCAGTTCTTC
cdr3_aa: CASNKLAVGNNEQFF

j_call: TRBJ2-7
d_call: NA
v_call: TRBV19
clone_size: many
cdr3_nt: TGTGCCAGTAGTAGCTTAGGGCCCTCCTACGAGCAGTACTTC
cdr3_aa: CASSSLGPSYEQYF

j_call: TRBJ2-7
d_call: TRBD1
v_call: TRBV2
clone_size: few
cdr3_nt: TGTGCCAGCAGCATCCGGGACAGGTCCTCCTACGAGCAGTACTTC
cdr3_aa: CASSIRDRSSYEQYF

j_call: TRBJ2-5
d_call: NA
v_call: TRBV27
clone_size: NA
cdr3_nt: TGTGCCAGCAGTTTATCTTCTAGATACCAAGAGACCCAGTACTTC
cdr3_aa: CASSLSSRYQETQYF

j_call: TRBJ2-1
d_call: TRBD1
v_call: TRBV24-1
clone_size: many
cdr3_nt: TGTGCCACCAGTGACTCAGGGGGCAACTCCTACAATGAGCAGTTCTTC
cdr3_aa: CATSDSGGNSYNEQFF

j_call: TRBJ1-5
d_call: NA
v_call: TRBV6-1
clone_size: many
cdr3_nt: TGTGCCAGCAGTGAGGCGGAAAATCAGCCCCAGCATTTT
cdr3_aa: CASSEAENQPQHF

j_call: TRBJ1-4
d_call: NA
v_call: TRBV7-9
clone_size: NA
cdr3_nt: TGTGCCAGCAGGTTTCCGGGACGGAATGAAAAACTGTTTTTT
cdr3_aa: CASRFPGRNEKLFF

j_call: TRBJ2-5
d_call: TRBD2
v_call: TRBV20-1
clone_size: many
cdr3_nt: TGCAGTGCTAGAATACCGGGAGGGATGAAGACCCAGTACTTC
cdr3_aa: CSARIPGGMKTQYF

j_call: TRBJ2-7
d_call: NA
v_call: TRBV4-2
clone_size: NA
cdr3_nt: TGTGCCAGCAGCCAAGACCCCGACTACGAGCAGTACTTC
cdr3_aa: CASSQDPDYEQYF

j_call: TRBJ1-2
d_call: NA
v_call: TRBV5-1
clone_size: few
cdr3_nt: TGCGCCAGCAGCTCGACGGGCCAGGCGGCTGACTATGGCTACACCTTC
cdr3_aa: CASSSTGQAADYGYTF

j_call: TRBJ2-1
d_call: NA
v_call: TRBV29-1
clone_size: few
cdr3_nt: TGCAGCGTTCCGACAGGGAGGAATGAGCAGTTCTTC
cdr3_aa: CSVPTGRNEQFF

j_call: TRBJ1-1
d_call: NA
v_call: TRBV7-2
clone_size: many
cdr3_nt: TGTGCCAGCAGCCGATCAGCGAACACTGAAGCTTTCTTT
cdr3_aa: CASSRSANTEAFF

j_call: TRBJ2-2
d_call: NA
v_call: TRBV4-3
clone_size: few
cdr3_nt: TGCGCCAGCAGCCACAGCCCGAACACCGGGGAGCTGTTTTTT
cdr3_aa: CASSHSPNTGELFF

j_call: TRBJ2-3
d_call: TRBD2
v_call: TRBV12-3/TRBV12-4
clone_size: many
cdr3_nt: TGTGCCAGCTCGGCGGGGGTGGCAGATACGCAGTATTTT
cdr3_aa: CASSAGVADTQYF

j_call: TRBJ2-5
d_call: TRBD1
v_call: TRBV28
clone_size: many
cdr3_nt: TGTGCCAGCAGTTCCGGACAGGGCCGGGAGACCCAGTACTTC
cdr3_aa: CASSSGQGRETQYF

j_call: TRBJ2-3
d_call: TRBD2
v_call: TRBV7-9
clone_size: NA
cdr3_nt: TGTGCCAGCAGCCCGATACTAGCGGGAGCATCAGATACGCAGTATTTT
cdr3_aa: CASSPILAGASDTQYF

j_call: TRBJ2-3
d_call: NA
v_call: TRBV5-1
clone_size: NA
cdr3_nt: TGCGCCAGCAGCTTATCTAGCGACACAGATACGCAGTATTTT
cdr3_aa: CASSLSSDTDTQYF

j_call: TRBJ2-7
d_call: TRBD2
v_call: TRBV20-1
clone_size: many
cdr3_nt: TGCACCCCGGGAGGTCTGTACTACGAGCAGTACTTC
cdr3_aa: CTPGGLYYEQYF

j_call: TRBJ2-1
d_call: TRBD1
v_call: TRBV29-1
clone_size: few
cdr3_nt: TGCAGCGTTGAGGTCAGGGGGCTCTACAATGAGCAGTTCTTC
cdr3_aa: CSVEVRGLYNEQFF

j_call: TRBJ2-1
d_call: TRBD2
v_call: TRBV10-3
clone_size: NA
cdr3_nt: TGTGCCACCGACGCCGGACTAGCGGGAGGAAACAATGAGCAGTTCTTC
cdr3_aa: CATDAGLAGGNNEQFF

j_call: TRBJ2-3
d_call: TRBD1
v_call: TRBV6-1
clone_size: once
cdr3_nt: TGTGCCAGCGACAGGCAGGGGGCGGGGGATACGCAGTATTTT
cdr3_aa: CASDRQGAGDTQYF

j_call: TRBJ2-1
d_call: TRBD1
v_call: TRBV10-3
clone_size: NA
cdr3_nt: TGTGCCATCAGTGAGTCGAGACAGGGGGCTAGCAATGAGCAGTTCTTC
cdr3_aa: CAISESRQGASNEQFF

j_call: TRBJ1-5
d_call: TRBD1
v_call: TRBV5-1
clone_size: few
cdr3_nt: TGCGCCAGCAGCCCAGGACAGGCTAATCAGCCCCAGCATTTT
cdr3_aa: CASSPGQANQPQHF

j_call: TRBJ1-1
d_call: NA
v_call: TRBV5-1
clone_size: NA
cdr3_nt: TGCGCCAGCAGCTTGGCCCACGCGAACACTGAAGCTTTCTTT
cdr3_aa: CASSLAHANTEAFF

j_call: TRBJ2-3
d_call: TRBD2
v_call: TRBV7-2
clone_size: many
cdr3_nt: TGTGCCAGCAGCCAATTTCGCGGGGGAAGCACAGATACGCAGTATTTT
cdr3_aa: CASSQFRGGSTDTQYF

j_call: TRBJ2-1
d_call: TRBD2
v_call: TRBV5-1
clone_size: few
cdr3_nt: TGCGCCAGCAGCTTGGAAGCTAGCGGATTTAATGAGCAGTTCTTC
cdr3_aa: CASSLEASGFNEQFF

j_call: TRBJ2-7
d_call: NA
v_call: TRBV4-3
clone_size: many
cdr3_nt: TGCGCCAGCAGCCAAGATTGGGCGGCCACCTACGAGCAGTACTTC
cdr3_aa: CASSQDWAATYEQYF

j_call: TRBJ2-1
d_call: NA
v_call: TRBV9
clone_size: NA
cdr3_nt: TGTGCCAGCAGCGTATTGGCAAAGGGGTTAGGTGAGCAGTTCTTC
cdr3_aa: CASSVLAKGLGEQFF

j_call: TRBJ2-7
d_call: NA
v_call: TRBV9
clone_size: NA
cdr3_nt: TGTGCCAGCAGCGTAGCGGGAGCTGTTCTGGACGAGCAGTACTTC
cdr3_aa: CASSVAGAVLDEQYF

j_call: TRBJ1-5
d_call: TRBD1
v_call: TRBV6-2/TRBV6-3
clone_size: many
cdr3_nt: TGTGCCAGCAGTTTGAGGACAGGGGTTATCAATCAGCCCCAGCATTTT
cdr3_aa: CASSLRTGVINQPQHF

j_call: TRBJ2-7
d_call: NA
v_call: TRBV5-5
clone_size: many
cdr3_nt: TGTGCCAGCAGCTGGTCGGCAACCTACGAGCAGTACTTC
cdr3_aa: CASSWSATYEQYF

j_call: TRBJ1-2
d_call: NA
v_call: TRBV6-5
clone_size: many
cdr3_nt: TGTGCCAGCAGTTACTTGCAGGGGAGCAACTATGGCTACACCTTC
cdr3_aa: CASSYLQGSNYGYTF